What follows describes a single T cell receptor beta chain. As yet, its antigen is unknown. These data come from a study of T cell responses to AZD1222 COVID-19 vaccine. Findings and limits, study-wide: Repertoire sampling occurred only after the peak T cell response. Females outnumbered males among donors, who were mostly white British; clonal diversity was possibly underestimated. Spike was spanned by vaccine-associated CD4 TCRs, with dominance at 160-218 and 743-854.

Profiling relied on immunoSEQ multiplex PCR, and the TCRdb table lists in-frame clones only, not all of them. This sample yields some 150,000 clones, of which around 90% are seen a single time; 2.8% belongs to the top ten. The CDR3 extends over 15 amino acids. Germline V gives CDR1 MGHDK, CDR2 SYGVNS. Trimming took off 3 bases at V and 0 bases at J, with 11 bases between the two ends. The input for sequencing was peripheral blood, taken on day 0 of MenACWY control vaccination. The clonotype originates from an adult in good health. The V and J genes are TRBV25-1 and TRBJ1-1, with unresolved D. The CDR3 loop reads CASSELGMLNTEAFF. The CDR3 DNA reads TGTGCCAGCAGTGAGCTCGGGATGTTGAACACTGAAGCTTTCTTT.